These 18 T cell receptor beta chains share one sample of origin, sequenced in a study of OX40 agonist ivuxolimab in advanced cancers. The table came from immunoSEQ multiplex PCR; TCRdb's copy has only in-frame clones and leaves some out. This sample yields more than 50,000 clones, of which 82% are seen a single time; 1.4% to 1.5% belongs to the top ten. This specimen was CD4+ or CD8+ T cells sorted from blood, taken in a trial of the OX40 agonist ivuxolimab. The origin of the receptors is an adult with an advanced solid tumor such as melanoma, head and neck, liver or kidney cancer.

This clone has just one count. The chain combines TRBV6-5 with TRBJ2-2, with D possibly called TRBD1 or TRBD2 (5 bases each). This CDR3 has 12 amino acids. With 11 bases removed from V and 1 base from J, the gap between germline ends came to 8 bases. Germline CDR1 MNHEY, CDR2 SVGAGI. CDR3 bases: TGTGCCGCTGGGGGGAACACCGGGGAGCTGTTTTTT. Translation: CAAGGNTGELFF.

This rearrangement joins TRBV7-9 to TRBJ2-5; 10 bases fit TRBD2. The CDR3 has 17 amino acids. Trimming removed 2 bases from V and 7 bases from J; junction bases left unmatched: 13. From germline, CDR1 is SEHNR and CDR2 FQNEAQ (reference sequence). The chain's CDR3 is CASSLFSGRTSSGTQYF. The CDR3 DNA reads TGTGCCAGCAGCTTATTTAGCGGGAGGACGAGTAGTGGGACCCAGTACTTC.

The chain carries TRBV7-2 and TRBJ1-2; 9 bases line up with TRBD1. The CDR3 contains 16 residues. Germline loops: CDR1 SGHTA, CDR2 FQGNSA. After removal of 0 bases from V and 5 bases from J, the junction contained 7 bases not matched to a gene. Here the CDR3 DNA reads TGTGCCAGCAGCTTAGCGGACAGGGGCCCCTGGTATGGCTACACCTTC. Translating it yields CASSLADRGPWYGYTF.

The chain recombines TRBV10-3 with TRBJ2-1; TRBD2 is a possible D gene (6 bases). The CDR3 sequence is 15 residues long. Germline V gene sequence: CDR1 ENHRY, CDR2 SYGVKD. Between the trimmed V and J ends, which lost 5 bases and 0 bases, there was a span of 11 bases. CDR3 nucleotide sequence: TGTGCCATCAGTTTAGCGGAGAGCTCCTACAATGAGCAGTTCTTC. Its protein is CAISLAESSYNEQFF.

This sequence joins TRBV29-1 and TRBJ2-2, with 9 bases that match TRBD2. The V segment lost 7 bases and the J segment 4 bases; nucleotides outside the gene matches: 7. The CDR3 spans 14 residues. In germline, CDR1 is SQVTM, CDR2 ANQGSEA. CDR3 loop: CSGRAGGGTGELFF. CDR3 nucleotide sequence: TGCAGCGGCAGAGCGGGGGGAGGCACCGGGGAGCTGTTTTTT.

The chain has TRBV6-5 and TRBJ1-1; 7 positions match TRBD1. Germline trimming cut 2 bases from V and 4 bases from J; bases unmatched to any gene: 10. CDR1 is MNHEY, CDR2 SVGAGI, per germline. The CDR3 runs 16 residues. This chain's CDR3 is CASSYVTGTRVTEAFF. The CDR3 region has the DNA TGTGCCAGCAGTTACGTGACAGGGACCCGGGTCACTGAAGCTTTCTTT.

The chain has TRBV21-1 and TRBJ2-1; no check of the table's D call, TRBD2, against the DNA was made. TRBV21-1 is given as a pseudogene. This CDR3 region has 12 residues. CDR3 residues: CATREPYNEQFF. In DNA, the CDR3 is TGTGCCACCCGGGAACCATACAATGAGCAGTTCTTC.

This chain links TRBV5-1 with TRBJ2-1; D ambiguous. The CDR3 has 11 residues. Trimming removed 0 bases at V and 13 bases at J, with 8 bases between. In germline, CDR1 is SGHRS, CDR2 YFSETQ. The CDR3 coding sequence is TGCGCCAGCAGCTTGGATGAAATACAGTTCTTC. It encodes CASSLDEIQFF.

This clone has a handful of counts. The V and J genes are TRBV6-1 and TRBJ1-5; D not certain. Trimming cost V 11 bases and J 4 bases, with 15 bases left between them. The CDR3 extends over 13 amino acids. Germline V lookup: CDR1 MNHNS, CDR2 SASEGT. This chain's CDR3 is CASAERFNQPQHF. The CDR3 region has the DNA TGTGCCTCCGCAGAACGGTTTAATCAGCCCCAGCATTTT.

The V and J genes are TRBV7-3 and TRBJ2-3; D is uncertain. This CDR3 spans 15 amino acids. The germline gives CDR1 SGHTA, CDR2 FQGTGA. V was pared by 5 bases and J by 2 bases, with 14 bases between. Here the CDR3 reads CASSPAADDTDTQYF. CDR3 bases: TGTGCCAGCAGCCCCGCTGCGGATGACACAGATACGCAGTATTTT. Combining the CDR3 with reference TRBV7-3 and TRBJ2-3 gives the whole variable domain GAGVSQTPSNKVTEKGKYVELRCDPISGHTALYWYRQSLGQGPEFLIYFQGTGAADDSGLPNDRFFAVRPEGSVSTLKIQRTERGDSAVYLCASSPAADDTDTQYFGPGTRLTVL.

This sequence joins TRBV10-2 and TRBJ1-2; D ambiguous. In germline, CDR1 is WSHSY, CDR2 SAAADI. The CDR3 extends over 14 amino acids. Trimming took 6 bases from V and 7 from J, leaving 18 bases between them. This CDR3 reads CASSTGQAMFGYTF. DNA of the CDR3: TGCGCCAGCAGCACTGGGCAGGCTATGTTTGGCTACACCTTC.

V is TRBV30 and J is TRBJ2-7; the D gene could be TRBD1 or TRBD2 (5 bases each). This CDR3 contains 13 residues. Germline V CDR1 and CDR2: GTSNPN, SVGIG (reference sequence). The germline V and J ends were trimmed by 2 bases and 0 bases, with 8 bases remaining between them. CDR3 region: CAWSMGDSYEQYF. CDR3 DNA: TGTGCCTGGAGTATGGGGGACTCCTACGAGCAGTACTTC.

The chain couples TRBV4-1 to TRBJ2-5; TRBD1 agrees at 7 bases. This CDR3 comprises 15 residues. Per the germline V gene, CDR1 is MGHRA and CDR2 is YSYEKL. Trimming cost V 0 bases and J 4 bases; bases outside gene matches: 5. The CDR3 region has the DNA TGCGCCAGCAGCCAAGAACCTACAGGGGTAGAGACCCAGTACTTC. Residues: CASSQEPTGVETQYF.

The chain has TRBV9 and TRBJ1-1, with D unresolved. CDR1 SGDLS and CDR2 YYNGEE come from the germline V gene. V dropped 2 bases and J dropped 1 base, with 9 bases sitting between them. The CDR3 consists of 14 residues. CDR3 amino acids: CASSVGSRNTEAFF. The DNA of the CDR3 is TGTGCCAGCAGCGTCGGTTCTCGGAACACTGAAGCTTTCTTT.

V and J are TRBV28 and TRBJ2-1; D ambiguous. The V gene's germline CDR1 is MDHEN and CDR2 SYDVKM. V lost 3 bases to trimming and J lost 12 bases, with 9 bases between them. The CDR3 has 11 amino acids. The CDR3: CASSLATGQFF. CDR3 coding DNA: TGTGCCAGCAGTTTGGCGACGGGGCAGTTCTTC.

The CDR3 reads CAWSVALVSSYNSPLHF. CDR3 coding DNA: TGTGCCTGGAGTGTAGCGTTGGTCAGCTCCTATAATTCACCCCTCCACTTT. The chain uses TRBV30 and TRBJ1-6; no definite D call. V was pared by 0 bases and J by 0 bases, with 12 bases between. The CDR3 has 17 residues. Germline values: CDR1 GTSNPN, CDR2 SVGIG (reference sequence).

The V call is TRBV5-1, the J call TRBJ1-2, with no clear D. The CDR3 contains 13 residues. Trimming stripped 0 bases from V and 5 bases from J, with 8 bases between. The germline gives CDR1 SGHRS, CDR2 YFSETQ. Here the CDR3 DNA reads TGCGCCAGCAGCTTGGCCCCAGAATATGGCTACACCTTC. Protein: CASSLAPEYGYTF.

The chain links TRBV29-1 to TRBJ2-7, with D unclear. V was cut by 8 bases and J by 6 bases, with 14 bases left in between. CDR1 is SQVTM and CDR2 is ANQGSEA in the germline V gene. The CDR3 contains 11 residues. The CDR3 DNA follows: TGCAGCCTTAGAATCTCTCCCGAGCAGTACTTC. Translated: CSLRISPEQYF.